The rows below give T cell receptor beta chains drawn from one sample of a study of OX40 agonist ivuxolimab in advanced cancers. The method was immunoSEQ multiplex PCR; TCRdb's version includes in-frame clones alone and lacks a portion of them. The sample gives about 98,000 clones, 93% of which show up once; about 0.3% is in the top ten. The sample was CD4+ or CD8+ T cells sorted from blood, taken in a trial of the OX40 agonist ivuxolimab. Receptor source: an adult with an advanced solid tumor such as melanoma, head and neck, liver or kidney cancer. Each CDR3 is given with its conserved first and last residue. Fields, in order: D gene, J gene, clone size, V gene, CDR3 protein, CDR3 DNA. A D gene is named only where the DNA matches it firmly. A clone size is listed for some rows: how often the clone was seen (once, few, many), or a class if it is expanded.

d_gene: -
j_gene: TRBJ1-1
abundance: -
v_gene: TRBV6-4
CDR3aa: CASSDTSMNTEAFF
CDR3nt: TGTGCCAGCAGTGACACTAGCATGAACACTGAAGCTTTCTTT

d_gene: TRBD1
j_gene: TRBJ2-5
abundance: -
v_gene: TRBV7-2
CDR3aa: CASSPGQIYQETQYF
CDR3nt: TGTGCCAGCAGCCCGGGACAGATATACCAAGAGACCCAGTACTTC

d_gene: -
j_gene: TRBJ1-5
abundance: -
v_gene: TRBV28
CDR3aa: CASSLNQPQHF
CDR3nt: TGTGCCAGCAGTTTGAATCAGCCCCAGCATTTT

d_gene: TRBD1
j_gene: TRBJ1-2
abundance: -
v_gene: TRBV5-1
CDR3aa: CASSLMTGGYGYTF
CDR3nt: TGCGCCAGCAGCTTGATGACAGGGGGGTATGGCTACACCTTC

d_gene: TRBD1
j_gene: TRBJ2-1
abundance: few
v_gene: TRBV9
CDR3aa: CASSRRQGVYNEQFF
CDR3nt: TGTGCCAGCAGCCGAAGACAGGGCGTCTACAATGAGCAGTTCTTC

d_gene: -
j_gene: TRBJ2-6
abundance: once
v_gene: TRBV6-6
CDR3aa: CASRLSGANVLTF
CDR3nt: TGTGCCAGCAGACTCTCTGGGGCCAACGTCCTGACTTTC

d_gene: -
j_gene: TRBJ2-7
abundance: once
v_gene: TRBV20-1
CDR3aa: CSVVLSYEQYF
CDR3nt: TGCAGTGTCGTACTCTCCTACGAGCAGTACTTC

d_gene: TRBD2
j_gene: TRBJ2-1
abundance: -
v_gene: TRBV10-3
CDR3aa: CAISGLAETNEQFF
CDR3nt: TGTGCCATCTCGGGACTAGCAGAAACTAATGAGCAGTTCTTC

d_gene: TRBD1
j_gene: TRBJ2-2
abundance: -
v_gene: TRBV7-3
CDR3aa: CASSLNRGQTTAGNTGELFF
CDR3nt: TGTGCCAGCAGCTTAAACAGGGGACAGACTACTGCGGGGAACACCGGGGAGCTGTTTTTT

d_gene: -
j_gene: TRBJ2-3
abundance: -
v_gene: TRBV7-9
CDR3aa: CASSLHKPGRGRGTDTQYF
CDR3nt: TGTGCCAGCAGCCTCCACAAACCCGGCCGGGGGCGAGGCACAGATACGCAGTATTTT

d_gene: -
j_gene: TRBJ1-5
abundance: -
v_gene: TRBV28
CDR3aa: CASRGRSLNQPQHF
CDR3nt: TGTGCCAGCAGGGGCAGGAGTCTCAATCAGCCCCAGCATTTT

d_gene: -
j_gene: TRBJ2-4
abundance: -
v_gene: TRBV15
CDR3aa: CATSLTIDRPKNIQYF
CDR3nt: TGTGCCACCAGCCTTACGATCGACAGACCCAAAAACATTCAGTACTTC

d_gene: -
j_gene: TRBJ2-5
abundance: -
v_gene: TRBV7-9
CDR3aa: CASSLVLKGPLRETQYF
CDR3nt: TGTGCCAGCAGCTTAGTGTTGAAGGGGCCGCTCCGGGAGACCCAGTACTTC

d_gene: TRBD1
j_gene: TRBJ2-7
abundance: -
v_gene: TRBV6-5
CDR3aa: CASSYPQVGQGYEQYF
CDR3nt: TGTGCCAGCAGTTACCCCCAAGTGGGACAGGGGTACGAGCAGTACTTC

d_gene: TRBD1
j_gene: TRBJ1-6
abundance: -
v_gene: TRBV2
CDR3aa: CASIFDRGSPLHF
CDR3nt: TGTGCCAGCATATTCGACAGGGGTTCACCCCTCCACTTT

d_gene: -
j_gene: TRBJ2-2
abundance: -
v_gene: TRBV28
CDR3aa: CASILRGLAGGHGELFF
CDR3nt: TGTGCCAGCATCCTGCGGGGGTTGGCAGGGGGCCACGGGGAGCTGTTTTTT

d_gene: TRBD1
j_gene: TRBJ1-2
abundance: -
v_gene: TRBV5-6
CDR3aa: CASSRDRANYGYTF
CDR3nt: TGTGCCAGCAGCAGGGACAGGGCCAACTATGGCTACACCTTC

d_gene: TRBD1
j_gene: TRBJ1-5
abundance: once
v_gene: TRBV5-5
CDR3aa: CASSSQGAGQPQHF
CDR3nt: TGTGCCAGCAGCTCCCAGGGGGCCGGTCAGCCCCAGCATTTT

d_gene: TRBD1
j_gene: TRBJ1-5
abundance: -
v_gene: TRBV28
CDR3aa: CASSLHDRDYQPQHF
CDR3nt: TGTGCCAGCAGTTTACACGACAGGGACTATCAGCCCCAGCATTTT

d_gene: TRBD2
j_gene: TRBJ2-1
abundance: -
v_gene: TRBV11-1
CDR3aa: CASSRTSFYNEQFF
CDR3nt: TGTGCCAGCAGCCGGACTAGTTTCTACAATGAGCAGTTCTTC

d_gene: TRBD1
j_gene: TRBJ2-1
abundance: once
v_gene: TRBV7-3
CDR3aa: CASSPDRGVYNEQFF
CDR3nt: TGTGCCAGCAGCCCTGACAGGGGGGTCTACAATGAGCAGTTCTTC

d_gene: -
j_gene: TRBJ1-1
abundance: once
v_gene: TRBV29-1
CDR3aa: CSVVSYTEAFF
CDR3nt: TGCAGCGTTGTTTCATACACTGAAGCTTTCTTT

d_gene: -
j_gene: TRBJ2-1
abundance: -
v_gene: TRBV5-1
CDR3aa: CASSRDPLQGFSYNEQFF
CDR3nt: TGCGCCAGCAGCCGGGACCCCTTACAGGGATTTTCCTACAATGAGCAGTTCTTC

d_gene: -
j_gene: TRBJ1-3
abundance: -
v_gene: TRBV6-5
CDR3aa: CASSSEWSGNTIYF
CDR3nt: TGTGCCAGCAGTTCGGAGTGGTCTGGAAACACCATATATTTT

d_gene: -
j_gene: TRBJ2-5
abundance: -
v_gene: TRBV5-1
CDR3aa: CASSLGPEGETQYF
CDR3nt: TGCGCCAGCAGCTTGGGACCGGAGGGAGAGACCCAGTACTTC

d_gene: TRBD2
j_gene: TRBJ2-1
abundance: -
v_gene: TRBV11-3
CDR3aa: CASSRGIRTSGRSAEQFF
CDR3nt: TGTGCCAGCAGCCGGGGGATTCGGACTAGCGGGAGATCCGCTGAGCAGTTCTTC

d_gene: TRBD1
j_gene: TRBJ2-1
abundance: -
v_gene: TRBV28
CDR3aa: CASITGGNYNEQFF
CDR3nt: TGTGCCAGCATTACAGGGGGAAACTACAATGAGCAGTTCTTC

d_gene: -
j_gene: TRBJ2-2
abundance: -
v_gene: TRBV5-1
CDR3aa: CASSLADRTGELFF
CDR3nt: TGCGCCAGCAGCTTGGCCGACAGGACCGGGGAGCTGTTTTTT

d_gene: -
j_gene: TRBJ1-1
abundance: -
v_gene: TRBV19
CDR3aa: CASSIEGKTEAFF
CDR3nt: TGTGCCAGTAGTATTGAGGGGAAAACTGAAGCTTTCTTT

d_gene: TRBD2
j_gene: TRBJ2-1
abundance: -
v_gene: TRBV9
CDR3aa: CASSVAGTSDEQFF
CDR3nt: TGTGCCAGCAGCGTAGCCGGGACTAGCGATGAGCAGTTCTTC

d_gene: -
j_gene: TRBJ2-3
abundance: -
v_gene: TRBV23-1
CDR3aa: CASKGSPSILGTDTQYF
CDR3nt: TGCGCCAGCAAGGGTTCTCCCTCTATATTAGGCACAGATACGCAGTATTTT

d_gene: -
j_gene: TRBJ2-4
abundance: -
v_gene: TRBV28
CDR3aa: CATSLVGQIQYF
CDR3nt: TGTGCCACCAGTTTAGTAGGCCAAATTCAGTACTTC

d_gene: -
j_gene: TRBJ2-5
abundance: -
v_gene: TRBV7-2
CDR3aa: CASSLLTETQYF
CDR3nt: TGTGCCAGCAGCTTACTCACGGAGACCCAGTACTTC

d_gene: -
j_gene: TRBJ1-5
abundance: -
v_gene: TRBV30
CDR3aa: CAWSVDGRQPQHF
CDR3nt: TGTGCCTGGAGTGTAGACGGTAGGCAGCCCCAGCATTTT

d_gene: -
j_gene: TRBJ2-1
abundance: few
v_gene: TRBV6-6
CDR3aa: CGGQFSYNEQFF
CDR3nt: TGTGGCGGGCAGTTCTCCTACAATGAGCAGTTCTTC

d_gene: -
j_gene: TRBJ2-1
abundance: -
v_gene: TRBV15
CDR3aa: CATSREAGLGEQFF
CDR3nt: TGTGCCACCAGCAGAGAGGCTGGCTTAGGGGAGCAGTTCTTC

d_gene: -
j_gene: TRBJ2-3
abundance: -
v_gene: TRBV10-3
CDR3aa: CAIRSTDTQYF
CDR3nt: TGTGCCATCAGGAGCACAGATACGCAGTATTTT

d_gene: TRBD2
j_gene: TRBJ2-3
abundance: -
v_gene: TRBV7-2
CDR3aa: CASSFGLAGPDTQYF
CDR3nt: TGTGCCAGCAGCTTCGGACTAGCGGGGCCAGATACGCAGTATTTT

d_gene: -
j_gene: TRBJ2-2
abundance: -
v_gene: TRBV4-1
CDR3aa: CASSLRGTGELFF
CDR3nt: TGCGCCAGCAGCCTCCGGGGAACCGGGGAGCTGTTTTTT

d_gene: TRBD2
j_gene: TRBJ2-1
abundance: once
v_gene: TRBV7-8
CDR3aa: CASSLKLGLAAGEQFF
CDR3nt: TGTGCCAGCAGCTTAAAGTTAGGTCTAGCGGCTGGTGAGCAGTTCTTC

d_gene: TRBD2
j_gene: TRBJ2-1
abundance: -
v_gene: TRBV6-5
CDR3aa: CASSTGLAYYNEQFF
CDR3nt: TGTGCCAGCAGCACGGGACTAGCCTATTACAATGAGCAGTTCTTC

d_gene: TRBD1
j_gene: TRBJ1-2
abundance: -
v_gene: TRBV30
CDR3aa: CAWRQGLRGYTF
CDR3nt: TGTGCCTGGAGACAGGGGCTGCGTGGCTACACCTTC